Presented here are 21 T cell receptor beta chains from one specimen sequenced in a study of shared clonotypes between healthy human individuals. Clones were read by immunoSEQ multiplex PCR, and TCRdb kept only the in-frame ones, dropping some. The repertoire includes roughly 1,500,000 clones, approximately 98% of them detected once, and 0.45% sits in the top ten. The sequenced sample consisted of naive CD4+ T cells sorted from blood. Subset given: CD45RA+ positively selected. These TCRs come from a man under 40 in good health.

The rearrangement links TRBV9 to TRBJ2-2; 8 positions match TRBD2. The V and J ends lost 4 bases and 1 base, in that order; junction bases with no gene match: 9. The CDR3 covers 17 residues. CDR1 is SGDLS, CDR2 YYNGEE, per germline. The CDR3 protein is CASSFLSGRENTGELFF. The CDR3 nucleotides are TGTGCCAGCAGCTTCCTCAGCGGGAGAGAGAACACCGGGGAGCTGTTTTTT.

The chain couples TRBV7-9 to TRBJ2-2, with 7 positions matching TRBD1. This CDR3 has 17 residues. Germline-derived CDR1 and CDR2 are SEHNR and FQNEAQ (reference sequence). The junction had 12 bases not matched to a gene; V was cut back by 5 bases and J by 3 bases. CDR3 nucleotide sequence: TGTGCCAGCAGCGCCCTTCCACAGGGGCCCCACACCGGGGAGCTGTTTTTT. It translates to CASSALPQGPHTGELFF.

This clone has a single count. The J gene is TRBJ2-5, the V gene TRBV5-5; D call uncertain. The V and J ends lost 2 bases and 5 bases respectively, with 10 bases between them. This CDR3 is 13 amino acids long. Looked up from germline, CDR1 is SGHKS and CDR2 is YYEKEE (reference sequence). CDR3 loop: CASSFNVDETQYF. CDR3 bases: TGTGCCAGCAGCTTTAACGTGGATGAGACCCAGTACTTC.

This clone is a singleton in its sample. This chain connects TRBV5-6 to TRBJ2-3; 9 bases line up with TRBD2. CDR1 is SGHDT and CDR2 is YYEEEE in the germline V gene. The CDR3 is made up of 17 amino acids. V lost 1 base, J lost 2 bases, and 8 bases stayed unmatched. CDR3 in DNA: TGTGCCAGCAGCTTGTACCTAGCGGGGTTTTACACAGATACGCAGTATTTT. Its translation is CASSLYLAGFYTDTQYF.

V gene TRBV19 combines with J gene TRBJ1-4; D gene ambiguous. The CDR3 sequence is 14 residues long. CDR1 is LNHDA and CDR2 is SQIVND in the germline V gene (reference sequence). Trimming removed 7 bases at V and 0 bases at J, with 9 bases between. The CDR3 loop is CASNKRPTNEKLFF. Written as DNA, the CDR3 is TGTGCCAGTAATAAGAGACCAACTAATGAAAAACTGTTTTTT. Filled out from reference TRBV19 and TRBJ1-4, the complete variable domain reads DGGITQSPKYLFRKEGQNVTLSCEQNLNHDAMYWYRQDPGQGLRLIYYSQIVNDFQKGDIAEGYSVSREKKESFPLTVTSAQKNPTAFYLCASNKRPTNEKLFFGSGTQLSVL.

The V and J genes are TRBV28 and TRBJ1-5, with 10 bases matching TRBD1. The CDR3 is 14 residues long. With V trimmed by 7 bases and J by 6 bases, 6 bases remained unmatched. Germline V CDR1 and CDR2: MDHEN, SYDVKM. CDR3 DNA: TGTGCCAGCACCCCCGGGACAGGGGTTCAGCCCCAGCATTTT. Encoded protein: CASTPGTGVQPQHF.

The rearrangement joins TRBV2 to TRBJ2-5; D gene uncertain. This CDR3 has 13 amino acids. Deletions cut 1 base from V and 5 bases from J, with 8 bases between. Germline CDR1 and CDR2: SNHLY and FYNNEI. The CDR3 is CASSEDPGETQYF. The CDR3 DNA reads as TGTGCCAGCAGTGAAGACCCCGGGGAGACCCAGTACTTC.

This chain uses TRBV5-1 with TRBJ1-1, with unresolved D. The germline V gene encodes CDR1 SGHRS and CDR2 YFSETQ. The CDR3 contains 15 residues. The V gene lost 4 bases and the J gene lost 4 bases, with 17 bases spanning the gap. The DNA of the CDR3 is TGCGCCAGCAGCCGCCAACGGGGTGCAGGCACTGAAGCTTTCTTT. Amino acids: CASSRQRGAGTEAFF.

The chain recombines TRBV19 with TRBJ2-3; D gene uncertain. The CDR3 sequence is 13 residues long. The germline gives CDR1 LNHDA, CDR2 SQIVND (reference sequence). The V gene lost 4 bases and the J gene lost 3 bases, with 8 bases spanning the gap. CDR3 loop: CASSTLLTDTQYF. The CDR3 coding sequence is TGTGCCAGTAGTACCCTACTAACAGATACGCAGTATTTT.

This chain links TRBV5-1 with TRBJ2-7; unclear D gene. Germline V gene data show CDR1 as SGHRS and CDR2 as YFSETQ. The CDR3 has 14 amino acids. V was pared by 0 bases and J by 3 bases, with 10 bases between. The CDR3 is CASSLAAEFYEQYF. CDR3 DNA: TGCGCCAGCAGCTTGGCTGCAGAGTTCTACGAGCAGTACTTC.

The chain is built from TRBV7-9 and TRBJ2-3; 8 bases fit TRBD2. With 1 base clipped from V and 0 bases from J, the junction kept 9 bases outside the gene matches. This CDR3 is built from 18 residues. Germline V CDR1 and CDR2: SEHNR, FQNEAQ (reference sequence). CDR3 sequence reads: CASSLGLAIQFSTDTQYF. The CDR3 coding sequence is TGTGCCAGCAGCTTAGGACTAGCGATTCAATTTAGCACAGATACGCAGTATTTT.

The chain is built from TRBV6-5 and TRBJ1-3; TRBD1 might be the D (6 bases). V lost 8 bases and J lost 8, with 10 bases in between. The germline gives CDR1 MNHEY, CDR2 SVGAGI. CDR3 size: 11 residues. CDR3 sequence reads: CASARGDTIYF. The CDR3 DNA sequence: TGTGCCAGCGCCAGGGGAGACACCATATATTTT.

The chain is built from TRBV7-9 and TRBJ2-1, with 7 bases aligning to TRBD2. This CDR3 is built from 14 residues. Germline V lookup: CDR1 SEHNR, CDR2 FQNEAQ (reference sequence). Unmatched junction bases numbered 8, after V lost 5 bases and J lost 7 bases. CDR3: CASSPLISGNEQFF. CDR3 nucleotides: TGTGCCAGCAGCCCCTTAATTAGCGGGAATGAGCAGTTCTTC.

The rearrangement uses TRBV11-2 and TRBJ1-4, with D hard to call. The CDR3 extends over 16 amino acids. Germline loops: CDR1 SGHAT, CDR2 FQNNGV. V lost 3 bases and J lost 6, with 17 bases in between. In DNA form, the CDR3 reads TGTGCCAGCAGCTTGGCGGCAGGCTTTTTTCATGAAAAACTGTTTTTT. This translates into CASSLAAGFFHEKLFF.

The chain recombines TRBV6-5 with TRBJ2-7; tentatively, D is TRBD2 (5 bases). Germline V lookup: CDR1 MNHEY, CDR2 SVGAGI. V was cut by 6 bases and J by 2 bases, with 14 bases left in between. This CDR3 has 14 amino acids. CDR3 residues: CASSRAGSTYEQYF. CDR3 DNA sequence: TGTGCCAGCAGCCGGGCGGGTTCGACCTACGAGCAGTACTTC.

This rearrangement joins TRBV4-2 to TRBJ2-7; unclear D gene. The germline V gene encodes CDR1 LGHNA and CDR2 YNFKEQ. The CDR3 contains 15 residues. Trimming left V 2 bases short and J 3 bases short, with 14 bases between. CDR3: CASSQLRPVLYEQYF. DNA of the CDR3: TGTGCCAGCAGCCAATTGCGCCCGGTTCTCTACGAGCAGTACTTC.

J is TRBJ2-5 and V is TRBV6-5; D possibly corresponds to TRBD2 (6 bases). V lost 5 bases, J lost 5 bases, and 15 bases lay in between. Germline CDR1 reads MNHEY; CDR2 reads SVGAGI. This CDR3 spans 14 amino acids. The CDR3 sequence: CASSLGSRGETQYF. The CDR3 nucleotides are TGTGCCAGCAGTCTCGGGTCACGGGGGGAGACCCAGTACTTC.

The CDR3 nucleotides read TGTGCCAGCAGCTTGGCCGGAGACAGGGGATCTGGAAACACCATATATTTT. Amino acid sequence: CASSLAGDRGSGNTIYF. V is TRBV5-6 and J is TRBJ1-3, with 8 bases fitting TRBD1. The V and J ends lost 0 bases and 1 base, in that order; junction bases with no gene match: 6. Germline V lookup: CDR1 SGHDT, CDR2 YYEEEE. There are 17 residues in the CDR3.

The CDR3 protein is CASSDSLAGETDTQYF. The CDR3 DNA is TGTGCCAGCAGTGACTCGCTAGCGGGAGAAACAGATACGCAGTATTTT. V is TRBV6-4 and J is TRBJ2-3, with 10 bases matching TRBD2. The V and J ends lost 0 bases and 3 bases, in that order; junction bases with no gene match: 3. From germline, CDR1 is MRHNA and CDR2 SNTAGT. This CDR3 has 16 amino acids.

V gene TRBV5-6 combines with J gene TRBJ1-2; unclear D gene. Trimming stripped 1 base from V and 4 bases from J, with 8 bases between. In germline, CDR1 is SGHDT, CDR2 YYEEEE. The CDR3 loop spans 13 amino acids. CDR3 sequence reads: CASSLHGFYGYTF. For the CDR3, the DNA is TGTGCCAGCAGCTTGCACGGTTTCTATGGCTACACCTTC.

This chain links TRBV15 with TRBJ2-1; D perhaps matches TRBD2 (7 bases). This CDR3 spans 15 amino acids. The V and J ends lost 2 bases and 9 bases respectively, with 17 bases between them. Germline CDR1 and CDR2: LNHNV and YYDKDF (reference sequence). DNA of the CDR3: TGTGCCACCAGCAGATCTAGAGCGGGACATGGTGAGCAGTTCTTC. Its protein is CATSRSRAGHGEQFF.